The clone carrying this TCR beta chain was seen just once. This record comes from a study of T cell changes during pregnancy in multiple sclerosis. Sequencing used immunoSEQ multiplex PCR; TCRdb keeps in-frame clones, though not all of them. The profile shows 72,000 or so clones, roughly 93% of them singletons. After removal of 6 bases from V and 1 base from J, the junction contained 9 bases not matched to a gene. The CDR3 loop spans 16 amino acids. Per the germline V gene, CDR1 is MNHEY and CDR2 is SMNVEV (reference sequence). The clonotype comes from a female donor with multiple sclerosis, enrolled in a pregnancy study. The chain is built from TRBV27 and TRBJ2-5; 9 bases are a match to TRBD1. Source: peripheral blood, taken in the second trimester of pregnancy. The CDR3 DNA reads as TGTGCCAGCAGAATGAGGGTGACAGGGGGCCAAGAGACCCAGTACTTC. This gives the protein CASRMRVTGGQETQYF.